This is a list of T cell receptor beta chains from one sample in a study of beta chain features in type 1 diabetes. Assay: immunoSEQ multiplex PCR; the TCRdb copy retains only in-frame clones and omits some. The sample carries roughly 130,000 clones, about a tenth recorded once. Sequences were obtained from central memory CD4+ T cells from blood. The receptors come from a man aged 18-30 years in good health. Each CDR3 is given with its conserved first and last residue. Fields, in order: D gene, J gene, clone size, V gene, CDR3 DNA, CDR3 protein. D genes are given only for firm matches. Size is stated for part of the rows, as once, few or many counts, or as a class when the clone is expanded.

d_gene: .; j_gene: TRBJ1-3; abundance: .; v_gene: TRBV6-5; CDR3nt: TGTGCCAGCAGTTACTCGGGCAGTAAGACGGACACCATATATTTT; CDR3aa: CASSYSGSKTDTIYF
d_gene: TRBD2; j_gene: TRBJ2-5; abundance: .; v_gene: TRBV12-5; CDR3nt: TGTGCTAGTGCCCAAAGGGAAGGGCCAGCGGGGGTCGAGACCCAGTACTTC; CDR3aa: CASAQREGPAGVETQYF
d_gene: TRBD1; j_gene: TRBJ2-1; abundance: .; v_gene: TRBV5-1; CDR3nt: TGCGCCAGCAGCTTGGCCGTGACAGGGTTCAATGAGCAGTTCTTC; CDR3aa: CASSLAVTGFNEQFF
d_gene: TRBD1; j_gene: TRBJ1-2; abundance: .; v_gene: TRBV6-4; CDR3nt: TGTGCCAGCTCCCCGGGACAGCGGTATGGCTACACCTTC; CDR3aa: CASSPGQRYGYTF
d_gene: .; j_gene: TRBJ2-1; abundance: .; v_gene: TRBV6-5; CDR3nt: TGTGCCAGCAGACAGGACAGTCGTGAGCAGTTCTTC; CDR3aa: CASRQDSREQFF
d_gene: .; j_gene: TRBJ1-5; abundance: few; v_gene: TRBV28; CDR3nt: TGTGCCAGCAGTTTATTCGGGGGGGGCCAGCCCCAGCATTTT; CDR3aa: CASSLFGGGQPQHF
d_gene: .; j_gene: TRBJ1-2; abundance: .; v_gene: TRBV28; CDR3nt: TGTGCCAGCAGCCTCGAGGGTCCTAACTATGGCTACACCTTC; CDR3aa: CASSLEGPNYGYTF
d_gene: TRBD1; j_gene: TRBJ2-3; abundance: .; v_gene: TRBV5-1; CDR3nt: TGCGCCAGCGGACCGACAGGGTACGGCACAGATACGCAGTATTTT; CDR3aa: CASGPTGYGTDTQYF
d_gene: TRBD1; j_gene: TRBJ1-2; abundance: .; v_gene: TRBV19; CDR3nt: TGTGCCAGTAGCCTCAGGGGGCGAGATGGCTACACCTTC; CDR3aa: CASSLRGRDGYTF
d_gene: TRBD2; j_gene: TRBJ2-1; abundance: many; v_gene: TRBV10-2; CDR3nt: TGCGCCAGCACCGAGGGAGCGGGGCAACAGTTCTTC; CDR3aa: CASTEGAGQQFF
d_gene: TRBD2; j_gene: TRBJ2-6; abundance: few; v_gene: TRBV19; CDR3nt: TGTGCCAGTCTGGCCGGGAGGGGCTCTGGGGCCAACGTCCTGACTTTC; CDR3aa: CASLAGRGSGANVLTF
d_gene: TRBD1; j_gene: TRBJ2-5; abundance: .; v_gene: TRBV7-9; CDR3nt: TGTGCCAGCAGCTGGGGGACAGGGAGCCAAGAGACCCAGTACTTC; CDR3aa: CASSWGTGSQETQYF
d_gene: TRBD1; j_gene: TRBJ2-5; abundance: few; v_gene: TRBV5-8; CDR3nt: TGTGCCAGCAGGATAGGGGGCGTAGGGACCCAGTACTTC; CDR3aa: CASRIGGVGTQYF
d_gene: .; j_gene: TRBJ2-3; abundance: .; v_gene: TRBV5-4; CDR3nt: TGTGCCAGCAGCTTGAACCAGCGGGGCACAGATACGCAGTATTTT; CDR3aa: CASSLNQRGTDTQYF
d_gene: .; j_gene: TRBJ1-5; abundance: .; v_gene: TRBV19; CDR3nt: TGTGCCAGTAGTATTTCGGGCCCAGGGATTCAGCCCCAGCATTTT; CDR3aa: CASSISGPGIQPQHF
d_gene: TRBD2; j_gene: TRBJ2-7; abundance: few; v_gene: TRBV18; CDR3nt: TGTGCCAGCTCAGATGGGACTACCGTGCGCGAGCAGTACTTC; CDR3aa: CASSDGTTVREQYF
d_gene: .; j_gene: TRBJ2-5; abundance: many; v_gene: TRBV7-9; CDR3nt: TGTGCCAGCACTCAGGGACAAGAGACCCAGTACTTC; CDR3aa: CASTQGQETQYF
d_gene: TRBD1; j_gene: TRBJ1-2; abundance: .; v_gene: TRBV7-8; CDR3nt: TGTGCCAGCACCCCGGGACAGGGGGCCTCCGGGGGGGGCTACACCTTC; CDR3aa: CASTPGQGASGGGYTF
d_gene: TRBD1; j_gene: TRBJ2-2; abundance: few; v_gene: TRBV15; CDR3nt: TGTGCCACCAGCAGCCCGGACAGGGGGGTCACCGGGGAGCTGTTTTTT; CDR3aa: CATSSPDRGVTGELFF
d_gene: TRBD1; j_gene: TRBJ1-1; abundance: many; v_gene: TRBV4-3; CDR3nt: TGCGCCAGCAGCCAAGATACCGACAGGGTGAACACTGAAGCTTTCTTT; CDR3aa: CASSQDTDRVNTEAFF
d_gene: .; j_gene: TRBJ1-5; abundance: few; v_gene: TRBV27; CDR3nt: TGTGCCAGCAGTCCCGGGGAGGATCTCAATCAGCCCCAGCATTTT; CDR3aa: CASSPGEDLNQPQHF
d_gene: TRBD1; j_gene: TRBJ1-1; abundance: .; v_gene: TRBV7-2; CDR3nt: TGTGCCAGCAGCTCAGGGGGCACTGAAGCTTTCTTT; CDR3aa: CASSSGGTEAFF
d_gene: .; j_gene: TRBJ1-2; abundance: few; v_gene: TRBV30; CDR3nt: TGTGCCTGGAGTGTGAACAGGAACTATGGCTACACCTTC; CDR3aa: CAWSVNRNYGYTF
d_gene: .; j_gene: TRBJ1-2; abundance: .; v_gene: TRBV7-2; CDR3nt: TGTGCCAGCAGCTTAAGGGAGAACTATGGCTACACCTTC; CDR3aa: CASSLRENYGYTF
d_gene: .; j_gene: TRBJ2-1; abundance: .; v_gene: TRBV14; CDR3nt: TGTGCCAGCAGCCAACTAACCCCGGGCTCCTACAATGAGCAGTTCTTC; CDR3aa: CASSQLTPGSYNEQFF
d_gene: TRBD1; j_gene: TRBJ2-1; abundance: .; v_gene: TRBV4-1; CDR3nt: TGCGCCAGCAGCTACGGCGACAGGGGCCGCTTGCATGAGCAGTTCTTC; CDR3aa: CASSYGDRGRLHEQFF
d_gene: .; j_gene: TRBJ2-5; abundance: few; v_gene: TRBV4-2; CDR3nt: TGTGCCAGCAGCCAAGACAGGTTACAAGAGACCCAGTACTTC; CDR3aa: CASSQDRLQETQYF
d_gene: TRBD1; j_gene: TRBJ2-7; abundance: once; v_gene: TRBV27; CDR3nt: TGTACCAGCAGGACAGGGGGTTACGAGCAGTACTTC; CDR3aa: CTSRTGGYEQYF
d_gene: .; j_gene: TRBJ2-6; abundance: few; v_gene: TRBV21-1; CDR3nt: TGTGCCAGCAGTGTTCCGGGACAGGCTAACTCTGGGGCCAACGTCCTGACTTTC; CDR3aa: CASSVPGQANSGANVLTF
d_gene: TRBD1; j_gene: TRBJ1-5; abundance: few; v_gene: TRBV30; CDR3nt: TGTGCCTGGAGGAGGACAGGGGGCAATCAGCCCCAGCATTTT; CDR3aa: CAWRRTGGNQPQHF
d_gene: .; j_gene: TRBJ2-7; abundance: .; v_gene: TRBV7-2; CDR3nt: TGTGCCAGCAGCTTAGCGTCAAGCGCGTCCTACGAGCAGTACTTC; CDR3aa: CASSLASSASYEQYF
d_gene: TRBD1; j_gene: TRBJ1-6; abundance: few; v_gene: TRBV2; CDR3nt: TGTGCCAGCAGTGAATGGGTAGGACAGGGGAATTCACCCCTCCACTTT; CDR3aa: CASSEWVGQGNSPLHF